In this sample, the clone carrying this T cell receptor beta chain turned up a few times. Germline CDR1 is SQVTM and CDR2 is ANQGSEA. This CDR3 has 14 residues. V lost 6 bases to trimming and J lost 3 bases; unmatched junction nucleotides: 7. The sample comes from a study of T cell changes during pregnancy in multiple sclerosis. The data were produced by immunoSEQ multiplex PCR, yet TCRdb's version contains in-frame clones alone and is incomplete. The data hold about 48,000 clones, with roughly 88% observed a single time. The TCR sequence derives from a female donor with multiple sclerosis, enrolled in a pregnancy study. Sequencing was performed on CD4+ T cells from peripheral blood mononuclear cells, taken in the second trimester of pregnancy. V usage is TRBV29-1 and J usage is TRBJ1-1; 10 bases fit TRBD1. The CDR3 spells CSVRQGAMDTEAFF. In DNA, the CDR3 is TGCAGCGTCCGACAGGGGGCGATGGACACTGAAGCTTTCTTT.